This passage covers 5 T cell receptor beta chains from one sample sequenced in a study of blood T cell repertoires in COVID-19. The table came from immunoSEQ multiplex PCR; TCRdb's copy has only in-frame clones and leaves some out. The table shows 100,000 to 130,000 clones, with 70% to 90% occurring only once. What was sequenced was peripheral blood. All receptors derive from a middle-aged man with active or convalescent COVID-19.

The chain employs TRBV7-2 and TRBJ2-7, with 7 bases fitting TRBD2. There are 13 residues in the CDR3. Trimming cost V 4 bases and J 3 bases; bases outside gene matches: 3. Germline V lookup: CDR1 SGHTA, CDR2 FQGNSA. The CDR3 nucleotides are TGTGCCAGCAGCTACGGACTAGGCTACGAGCAGTACTTC. Amino acids: CASSYGLGYEQYF.

The chain uses TRBV5-4 and TRBJ2-1; TRBD1 matches 7 bases. V gave up 4 bases and J gave up 2 bases; unmatched junction bases: 3. CDR3 length equals 14 residues. Germline V CDR1 and CDR2: SGHNT, YYREEE (reference sequence). The CDR3 region has the DNA TGTGCCAGCAGCCCCGGGACAGCCTACAATGAGCAGTTCTTC. The encoded protein is CASSPGTAYNEQFF.

The genes are TRBV7-9 and TRBJ1-1; D might be TRBD1 (5 bases). Germline CDR1 SEHNR, CDR2 FQNEAQ (reference sequence). The CDR3 covers 14 residues. V was trimmed by 1 base and J by 1 base, leaving 7 bases between them. This CDR3 reads CASSLGRANTEAFF. The CDR3, as DNA: TGTGCCAGCAGCTTAGGCAGGGCGAACACTGAAGCTTTCTTT.

To note about this clone: A read error may produce the germline difference seen at one junction end. The chain joins TRBV28 to TRBJ2-7; weak D call: TRBD1 (5 bases). Germline CDR1 and CDR2: MDHEN and SYDVKM. The CDR3 length is 12 residues. The CDR3 protein is CASSRANLGTDF. CDR3 coding DNA: TGTGCCAGCAGCAGGGCCAATCTGGGCACGGACTTC. Filled out from reference TRBV28 and TRBJ2-7, the complete variable domain reads DVKVTQSSRYLVKRTGEKVFLECVQDMDHENMFWYRQDPGLGLRLIYFSYDVKMKEKGDIPEGYSVSREKKERFSLILESASTNQTSMYLCASSRANLGTDFGPGTRLTVT.

As to this clone: Other DNA sequences of this sample code for an identical CDR3. CDR3 sequence reads: CASSSPATGLKTQYF. CDR3 sequence (DNA): TGTGCCAGCAGCTCCCCCGCAACAGGGTTAAAGACCCAGTACTTC. V usage is TRBV11-2 and J usage is TRBJ2-5, with D tentatively TRBD1 (6 bases). The germline CDR1 and CDR2 sequences are SGHAT and FQNNGV. The V end lost 4 bases, the J end lost 6 bases, and 18 bases lay between the germline ends. CDR3 length: 15 residues.